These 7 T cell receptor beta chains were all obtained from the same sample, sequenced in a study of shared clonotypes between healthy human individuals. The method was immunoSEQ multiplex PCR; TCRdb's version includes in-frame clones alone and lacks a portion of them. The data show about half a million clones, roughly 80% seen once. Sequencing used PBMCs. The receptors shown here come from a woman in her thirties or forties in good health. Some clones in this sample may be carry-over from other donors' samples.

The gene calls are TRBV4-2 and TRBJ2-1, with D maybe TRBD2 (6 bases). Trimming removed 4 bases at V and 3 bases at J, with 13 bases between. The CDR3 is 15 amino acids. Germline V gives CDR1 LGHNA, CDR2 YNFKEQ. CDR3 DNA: TGTGCCAGCAGCCCAAGCCGGGACTTCTACAATGAGCAGTTCTTC. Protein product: CASSPSRDFYNEQFF.

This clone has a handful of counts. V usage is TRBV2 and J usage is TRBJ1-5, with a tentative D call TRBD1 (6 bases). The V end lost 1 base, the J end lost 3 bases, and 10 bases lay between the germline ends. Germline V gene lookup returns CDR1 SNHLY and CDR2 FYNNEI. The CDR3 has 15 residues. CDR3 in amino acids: CASSEGGQYNQPQHF. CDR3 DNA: TGTGCCAGCAGTGAAGGCGGACAGTACAATCAGCCCCAGCATTTT.

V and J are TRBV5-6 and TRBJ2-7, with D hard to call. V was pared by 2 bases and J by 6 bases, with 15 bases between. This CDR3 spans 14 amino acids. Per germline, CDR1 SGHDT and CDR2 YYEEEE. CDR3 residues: CASSFGVGPFEQYF. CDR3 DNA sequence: TGTGCCAGCAGCTTTGGGGTGGGCCCGTTCGAGCAGTACTTC.

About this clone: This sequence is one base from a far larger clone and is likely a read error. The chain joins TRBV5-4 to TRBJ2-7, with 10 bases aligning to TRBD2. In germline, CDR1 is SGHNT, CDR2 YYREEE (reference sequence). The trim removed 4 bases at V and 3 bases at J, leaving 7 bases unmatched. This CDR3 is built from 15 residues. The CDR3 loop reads CASSRQTSGHYEQYF. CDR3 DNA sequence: TGTGCCAGCAGCCGCCAGACTAGCGGGCACTACGAGCAGTACTTC.

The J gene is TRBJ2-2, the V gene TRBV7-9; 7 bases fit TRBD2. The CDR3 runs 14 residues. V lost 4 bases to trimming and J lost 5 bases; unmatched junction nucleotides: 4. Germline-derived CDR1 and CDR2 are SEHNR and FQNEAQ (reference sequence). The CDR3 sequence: CASSSGGITGELFF. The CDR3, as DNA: TGTGCCAGCAGCTCGGGAGGAATTACCGGGGAGCTGTTTTTT. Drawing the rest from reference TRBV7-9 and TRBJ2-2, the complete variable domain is DTGVSQNPRHKITKRGQNVTFRCDPISEHNRLYWYRQTLGQGPEFLTYFQNEAQLEKSRLLSDRFSAERPKGSFSTLEIQRTEQGDSAMYLCASSSGGITGELFFGEGSRLTVL.

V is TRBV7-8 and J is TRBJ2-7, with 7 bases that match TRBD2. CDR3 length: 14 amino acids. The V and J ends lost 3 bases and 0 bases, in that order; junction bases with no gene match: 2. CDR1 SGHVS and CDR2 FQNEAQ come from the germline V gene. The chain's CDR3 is CASSFREASYEQYF. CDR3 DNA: TGTGCCAGCAGCTTTCGGGAGGCCTCCTACGAGCAGTACTTC.

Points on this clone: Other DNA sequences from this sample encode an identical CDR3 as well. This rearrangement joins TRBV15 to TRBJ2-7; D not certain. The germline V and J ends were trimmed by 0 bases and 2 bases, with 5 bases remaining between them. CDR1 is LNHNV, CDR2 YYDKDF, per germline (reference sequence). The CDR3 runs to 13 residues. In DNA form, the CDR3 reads TGTGCCACCAGCAGAGATCTAACCTACGAGCAGTACTTC. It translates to CATSRDLTYEQYF. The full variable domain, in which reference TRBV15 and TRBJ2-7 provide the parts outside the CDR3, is DAMVIQNPRYQVTQFGKPVTLSCSQTLNHNVMYWYQQKSSQAPKLLFHYYDKDFNNEADTPDNFQSRRPNTSFCFLDIRSPGLGDTAMYLCATSRDLTYEQYFGPGTRLTVT.